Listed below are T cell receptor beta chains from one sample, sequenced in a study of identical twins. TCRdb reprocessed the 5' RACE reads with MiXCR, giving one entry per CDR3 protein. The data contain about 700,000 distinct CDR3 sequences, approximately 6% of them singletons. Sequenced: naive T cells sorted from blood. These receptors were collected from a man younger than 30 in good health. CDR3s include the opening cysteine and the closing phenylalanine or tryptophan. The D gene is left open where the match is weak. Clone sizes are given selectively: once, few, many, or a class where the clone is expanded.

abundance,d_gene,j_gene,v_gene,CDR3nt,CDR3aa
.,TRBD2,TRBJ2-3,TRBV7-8,TGTGCCAGCAGTCAACTAAGCGGGAGGGTGCGAAATAAGGATACGCAGTATTTT,CASSQLSGRVRNKDTQYF
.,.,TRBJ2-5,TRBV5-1,TGCGCCAGCAGCTCTACCGGGACCTGGGGAGAGACCCAGTACTTC,CASSSTGTWGETQYF
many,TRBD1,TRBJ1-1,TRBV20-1,TGCAGTGCTAGCCGACAGGGGTTGAACACTGAAGCTTTCTTT,CSASRQGLNTEAFF
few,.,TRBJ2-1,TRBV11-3,TGTGCCAGCAGCGGAGGCGGGACGCGCTACAATGAGCAGTTCTTC,CASSGGGTRYNEQFF
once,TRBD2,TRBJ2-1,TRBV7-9,TGTGCCAGCAGCGGTCGACTAGCGGGGAGTTTTTGGAATGAGCAGTTCTTC,CASSGRLAGSFWNEQFF
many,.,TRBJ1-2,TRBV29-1,TGCAGCGTTGTGAGGGACTATGGCTACACCTTC,CSVVRDYGYTF
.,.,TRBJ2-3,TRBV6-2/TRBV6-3,TGTGCCAGCAGTTACTCGACCGGCTCTGGCACGCAGTATTTT,CASSYSTGSGTQYF
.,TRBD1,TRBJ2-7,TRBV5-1,TGCGCCAGCAGCTGGGGGACAGGTCCCTCCTACGAGCAGTACTTC,CASSWGTGPSYEQYF
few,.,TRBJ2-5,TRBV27,TGTGCCAGCAGTTGGATGGGAGGAGAAAGGGAGACCCAGTACTTC,CASSWMGGERETQYF
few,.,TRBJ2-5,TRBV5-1,TGCGCCAGCAGCTCCGCTGGGCAAGAGACCCAGTACTTC,CASSSAGQETQYF
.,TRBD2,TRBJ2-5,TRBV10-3,TGTGCCATCAGCGGGACTAGCTTCCCAGAGACCCAGTACTTC,CAISGTSFPETQYF
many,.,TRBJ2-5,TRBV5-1,TGCGCCAGCAGCGGGCTCCAAGAGACCCAGTACTTC,CASSGLQETQYF
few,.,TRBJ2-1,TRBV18,TGTGCCAGCTCACCTTTACCGGGGGAGCAGTTCTTC,CASSPLPGEQFF
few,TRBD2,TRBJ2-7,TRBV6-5,TGTGCCAGCAGTAACCTAGCGGGAGGCCTCTCCTACGAGCAGTACTTC,CASSNLAGGLSYEQYF
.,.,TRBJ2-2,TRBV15,TGTGCCACCAGCAGACAGGAGAGCGGGGAGCTGTTTTTT,CATSRQESGELFF
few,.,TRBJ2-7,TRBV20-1,TGCAGTGCTAAGGCAGGGGCCTTATACGAGCAGTACTTC,CSAKAGALYEQYF
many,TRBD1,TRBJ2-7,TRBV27,TGTGCCAGCAGTCCACGACAGGGCCCCCACGAGCAGTACTTC,CASSPRQGPHEQYF
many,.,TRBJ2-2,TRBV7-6,TGTGCCAGCAGCTTAGCTGGGGGCACAGAGACCGGGGAGCTGTTTTTT,CASSLAGGTETGELFF
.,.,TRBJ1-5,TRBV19,TGTGCCAGTAGTATAGCTCAGGGGTCCCAGCCCCAGCATTTT,CASSIAQGSQPQHF
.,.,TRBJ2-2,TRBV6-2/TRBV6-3,TGTGCCAGCAGTTCCCCCGTAGCCCCCACAGGGGAGCTGTTTTTT,CASSSPVAPTGELFF
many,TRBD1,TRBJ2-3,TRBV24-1,TGTGCCACCAGTGATCCGGCCGGGACAGGGGGCACAGATACGCAGTATTTT,CATSDPAGTGGTDTQYF
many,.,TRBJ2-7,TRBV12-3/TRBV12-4,TGTGCCAGCAGTCCATCGACAGCTTACGAGCAGTACTTC,CASSPSTAYEQYF
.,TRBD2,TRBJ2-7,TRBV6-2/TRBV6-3,TGTGCCAGCAGTTACTCTAGAGAAGGACTAGCGGGACTCTACGAGCAGTACTTC,CASSYSREGLAGLYEQYF
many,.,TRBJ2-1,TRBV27,TGTGCCAGCAGCTTGTCGGGAGTCCCCTACAATGAGCAGTTCTTC,CASSLSGVPYNEQFF
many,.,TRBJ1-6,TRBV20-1,TGCAGTGCCCCATCGACCTTAAGCTCCTATAATTCACCCCTCCACTTT,CSAPSTLSSYNSPLHF
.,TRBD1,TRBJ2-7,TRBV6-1,TGTGCCAGCAGTACGACCGGGACAGGGGGCTACGAGCAGTACTTC,CASSTTGTGGYEQYF
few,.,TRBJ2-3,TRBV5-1,TGCGCCAGCAGCTTGTCCGGACTATTAGGCACAGATACGCAGTATTTT,CASSLSGLLGTDTQYF
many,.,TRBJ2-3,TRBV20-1,TGCAGTGCTAGAGTAACCAGGACGCAGTATTTT,CSARVTRTQYF
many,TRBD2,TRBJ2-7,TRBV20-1,TGCAGTGCTAGGGGGACTAGCGGGAGTCAGGGGGACGAGCAGTACTTC,CSARGTSGSQGDEQYF
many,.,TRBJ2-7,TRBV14,TGTGCCAGCAGCCAGCTGACCCGCCCCTACGAGCAGTACTTC,CASSQLTRPYEQYF
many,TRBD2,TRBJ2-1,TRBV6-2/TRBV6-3,TGTGCCAGCAGTTACTCGCGGGGACAGAAAGTACTAGCGGGATCTTACAATGAGCAGTTCTTC,CASSYSRGQKVLAGSYNEQFF
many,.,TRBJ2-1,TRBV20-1,TGCAGTGCATCCCCGGGTGGGGGACACAATGATAAGCAGTTCTTC,CSASPGGGHNDKQFF
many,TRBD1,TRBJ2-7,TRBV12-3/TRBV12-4,TGTGCCAGCAGCCCGGGACAGGGGATCGTCTACGAGCAGTACTTC,CASSPGQGIVYEQYF
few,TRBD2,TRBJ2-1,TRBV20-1,TGCAGTGCTACTAGCGGGAGTAGGAATGAGCAGTTCTTC,CSATSGSRNEQFF
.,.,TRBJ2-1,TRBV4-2,TGTGCCAGCAGCCAACCCACAGGACTCCCCCCAACCTACAATGAGCAGTTCTTC,CASSQPTGLPPTYNEQFF
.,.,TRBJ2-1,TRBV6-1,TGTGCCAGCAGTGAAGCTTGGTCGGGTGAGGGGTGGGTATACAATGAGCAGTTCTTC,CASSEAWSGEGWVYNEQFF
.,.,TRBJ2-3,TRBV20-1,TGCAGTGCTCGGTTGGACACAAGCACAGATGCGCAGTATTTT,CSARLDTSTDAQYF
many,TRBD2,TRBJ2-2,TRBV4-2,TGTGCCAGCAGCCAAGAGGCAGCGGGAGCGGACACCGGGGAGCTGTTTTTT,CASSQEAAGADTGELFF
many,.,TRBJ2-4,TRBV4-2,TGTGCCAGCAGCCAAGGGAGCGAAAAAAACATTCAGTACTTC,CASSQGSEKNIQYF
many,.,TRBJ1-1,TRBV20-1,TGCAGTGCTAGAGACCCAGGGAAGATGGGTGAAGCTTTCTTT,CSARDPGKMGEAFF
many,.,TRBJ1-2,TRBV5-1,TGCGCCAGCAGCGAGGACTATGGCTACACCTTC,CASSEDYGYTF
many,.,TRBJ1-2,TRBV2,TGTGCCAGCAGGTCGGGTGAGGACACCTTC,CASRSGEDTF
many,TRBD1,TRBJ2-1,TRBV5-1,TGCGCCAGCAGCTCTAACACGTGGGACAGGGGACATTACAATGAGCAGTTCTTC,CASSSNTWDRGHYNEQFF
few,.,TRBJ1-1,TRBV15,TGTGCCACCAGCGCGGGGTCGGTGGCTTTCTTT,CATSAGSVAFF
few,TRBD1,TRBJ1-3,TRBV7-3,TGTGCCAGCAGCTTAACAGGGACAGCTGGAAACACCATATATTTT,CASSLTGTAGNTIYF
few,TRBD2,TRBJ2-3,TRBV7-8,TGTGCCAGCAGCTTGGGAGGGGCTAGCTCTAGCACAGATACGCAGTATTTT,CASSLGGASSSTDTQYF
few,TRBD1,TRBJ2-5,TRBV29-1,TGCAGCGTTCGACAGGGGGGTCGGGAGACCCAGTACTTC,CSVRQGGRETQYF
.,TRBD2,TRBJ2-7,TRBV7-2,TGTGCCAGCAGCTTAGCTAGCGGGAGACAGATCGAGCAGTACTTC,CASSLASGRQIEQYF
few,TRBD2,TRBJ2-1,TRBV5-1,TGCGCCAGCAGCTCCCTCTCGGCTAGCGGGAGAACTAATGAGCAGTTCTTC,CASSSLSASGRTNEQFF
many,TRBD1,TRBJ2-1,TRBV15,TGTGCCACCAGCCGAACCGGACAGGGCTATGAGCAGTTCTTC,CATSRTGQGYEQFF
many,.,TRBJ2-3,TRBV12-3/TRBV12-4,TGTGCCAGCAGTTCCCGTGTCGGGGATGGAGATACGCAGTATTTT,CASSSRVGDGDTQYF
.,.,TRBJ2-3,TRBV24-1,TGTGCCACCAGTGATCAGGCCGGGGTCACAGATACGCAGTATTTT,CATSDQAGVTDTQYF
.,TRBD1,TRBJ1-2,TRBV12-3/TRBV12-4,TGTGCCAGCAGCTCCGGGACAGTGGTTTATGGCTACACCTTC,CASSSGTVVYGYTF